This is a list of T cell receptor beta chains from one sample in a study of Graves' ophthalmopathy and Graves' hyperthyroidism. TCRdb re-called the multiplex PCR reads through MiXCR, storing one row per CDR3 protein. The sample contains about 1.1 million distinct CDR3 sequences, about two fifths of which appear only once. Specimen: peripheral blood or thyroid tissue (not recorded which). The receptor source for this set is an adult man with Graves' hyperthyroidism. Both conserved end residues are part of each CDR3. A D gene is named only where the DNA matches it firmly. Size is omitted from some rows. Given values are once, few, many or a class for expanded clones.

J: TRBJ2-5; size: few; D: NA; V: TRBV11-2; DNA: TGTGCCAGCAGCCCTGGGTCCAGGGCGCAAGAGACCCAGTACTTC; CDR3: CASSPGSRAQETQYF
J: TRBJ2-7; size: few; D: NA; V: TRBV4-1; DNA: TGCGCCAGCAGCCAAGAAGGGACAAACGAGCAGTACTTC; CDR3: CASSQEGTNEQYF
J: TRBJ2-7; size: many; D: NA; V: TRBV19; DNA: TGTGCCAGTAGTATCTTGTCACGAGGGGTACACGAGCAGTACTTC; CDR3: CASSILSRGVHEQYF
J: TRBJ2-5; size: NA; D: TRBD2; V: TRBV7-3; DNA: TGTGCCAGCAGCCCTCTAGGGGCTAGCGGTGAGACCCAGTACTTC; CDR3: CASSPLGASGETQYF
J: TRBJ2-5; size: NA; D: TRBD1; V: TRBV20-1; DNA: TGCAGTGCTCGCCCGGGACAGGCCCACGGGACCCAGTACTTC; CDR3: CSARPGQAHGTQYF
J: TRBJ2-5; size: many; D: NA; V: TRBV7-9; DNA: TGTGCCAGCAGCTTAGTGCTTGCGAGTCAAGAGACCCAGTACTTC; CDR3: CASSLVLASQETQYF
J: TRBJ2-5; size: many; D: NA; V: TRBV19; DNA: TGTGCCAGTAGTATTGGTTTGGACGGGGTCCAAGAGACCCAGTACTTC; CDR3: CASSIGLDGVQETQYF
J: TRBJ1-5; size: many; D: NA; V: TRBV24-1; DNA: TGTGCCACCAGTGATTTGCAGGGTGAATACAGCCGGCATCAGCCCCAGCATTTT; CDR3: CATSDLQGEYSRHQPQHF
J: TRBJ1-6; size: NA; D: TRBD1; V: TRBV29-1; DNA: TGCAGCGTCACGACAGGGTATAATTCACCCCTCCACTTT; CDR3: CSVTTGYNSPLHF
J: TRBJ2-5; size: few; D: NA; V: TRBV7-6; DNA: TGTGCCAGCAGCTTAGCGCGACACGGCGAAGAGACCCAGTACTTC; CDR3: CASSLARHGEETQYF
J: TRBJ2-5; size: NA; D: NA; V: TRBV5-1; DNA: TGCGCCAGCACCCAGAACCCTGGAGAGACCCAGTACTTC; CDR3: CASTQNPGETQYF
J: TRBJ2-7; size: many; D: NA; V: TRBV3-1; DNA: TGTGCCAGCAGCCAAGATACCTCCACCTACGAGCAGTACTTC; CDR3: CASSQDTSTYEQYF
J: TRBJ2-5; size: few; D: NA; V: TRBV6-6; DNA: TGTGCCAGCAGTTACTCTCTAAGGTTCCAAGAGACCCAGTACTTC; CDR3: CASSYSLRFQETQYF
J: TRBJ1-4; size: few; D: NA; V: TRBV7-8; DNA: TGTGCCAGCAGCTTGGTGGGGGGAGGCACTGAAGAACTGTTTTTT; CDR3: CASSLVGGGTEELFF
J: TRBJ1-1; size: NA; D: TRBD1; V: TRBV5-1; DNA: TGCGCCAGCAGCGGCCAGGGGGCGGCTATCTCGGCTGAAGCTTTCTTT; CDR3: CASSGQGAAISAEAFF
J: TRBJ1-2; size: few; D: TRBD1; V: TRBV9; DNA: TGTGCCAGCAGTTTACTCGGACAGGGCAGAAGTACTAACTATGGCTACACCTTC; CDR3: CASSLLGQGRSTNYGYTF
J: TRBJ1-5; size: NA; D: NA; V: TRBV7-9; DNA: TGCGCCAGCAGCCAAGACTCCATTTTAGGGAATCAGCCCCAGCATTTT; CDR3: CASSQDSILGNQPQHF
J: TRBJ1-1; size: many; D: TRBD1; V: TRBV7-9; DNA: TGTGCCAGCAGCCCCGGGACAGGGGTAGATACTGAAGCTTTCTTT; CDR3: CASSPGTGVDTEAFF
J: TRBJ2-6; size: few; D: TRBD2; V: TRBV10-3; DNA: TGTGCCATCAGGAGCCCCGGGAGGGGTGGTCTCTCTGGGGCCAACGTCCTGACTTTC; CDR3: CAIRSPGRGGLSGANVLTF
J: TRBJ1-3; size: many; D: TRBD1; V: TRBV2; DNA: TGTGCCAGCAGTCGACAGGGGGATCCTGGAAACACCATATATTTT; CDR3: CASSRQGDPGNTIYF
J: TRBJ2-7; size: many; D: NA; V: TRBV20-1; DNA: TGCAGTGCTAGAGGCCCCTCCTACGAGCAGTACTTC; CDR3: CSARGPSYEQYF
J: TRBJ1-4; size: NA; D: NA; V: TRBV2; DNA: TGTGCCAGCAGTGAGGTGGGGGGTGAAAAACTGTTTTTT; CDR3: CASSEVGGEKLFF
J: TRBJ2-2; size: many; D: TRBD2; V: TRBV14; DNA: TGTGCCAGCAGGCCCGGGACTAGCGGGGCCGGGGAGCTGTTTTTT; CDR3: CASRPGTSGAGELFF
J: TRBJ2-7; size: many; D: TRBD1; V: TRBV7-9; DNA: TGTGCCAGCAGCTTCTCTTCCGGGACAGCCTCCAACGAGCAGTACTTC; CDR3: CASSFSSGTASNEQYF
J: TRBJ2-5; size: NA; D: NA; V: TRBV12-3/TRBV12-4; DNA: TGTGCCAGCACTAAATACCCCGCTATTCAAGAGACCCAGTACTTC; CDR3: CASTKYPAIQETQYF
J: TRBJ2-5; size: NA; D: NA; V: TRBV13; DNA: TGTGCCAGCAGCTTAACCGGGACGCCAGAGACCCAGTACTTC; CDR3: CASSLTGTPETQYF
J: TRBJ1-2; size: once; D: NA; V: TRBV14; DNA: TGTGCCAGCAGCCAAGCGGGGCTTGGCTACACCTTC; CDR3: CASSQAGLGYTF
J: TRBJ2-5; size: NA; D: NA; V: TRBV19; DNA: TGTGCCAGTAGTGAAGGGTTGTGGGGGGCCAGTGAGGCCCAGTACTTC; CDR3: CASSEGLWGASEAQYF
J: TRBJ1-1; size: many; D: NA; V: TRBV15; DNA: TGTGCCACCAGCAGAGGAGATGGGACTGAAGCTTTCTTT; CDR3: CATSRGDGTEAFF
J: TRBJ2-5; size: many; D: TRBD1; V: TRBV9; DNA: TGTGCCAGCAGCGTCCGGGCCCTCGGGACAGGGACGGGAGAGACCCAGTACTTC; CDR3: CASSVRALGTGTGETQYF
J: TRBJ1-5; size: NA; D: NA; V: TRBV10-3; DNA: TGTGCCATCAGTGAAAGGGACGGTTATCAGCCCCAGCATTTT; CDR3: CAISERDGYQPQHF
J: TRBJ1-2; size: NA; D: NA; V: TRBV7-2; DNA: TGTGCCAGCAGCCCCAGGGCTATAGGGGGGCTTGGTGGCTACACCTTC; CDR3: CASSPRAIGGLGGYTF
J: TRBJ1-1; size: few; D: NA; V: TRBV5-8; DNA: TGTGCCAGCAGAGCACAGGGATTCACTGAAGCTTTCTTT; CDR3: CASRAQGFTEAFF
J: TRBJ1-2; size: once; D: TRBD1; V: TRBV11-2; DNA: TGTGCCAGCAGCCTCGACAGGGCCTATTGCTACACCTTC; CDR3: CASSLDRAYCYTF
J: TRBJ1-2; size: many; D: NA; V: TRBV7-9; DNA: TGTGCCAGCAGCTTAGACTTCTATGGCTACACCTTC; CDR3: CASSLDFYGYTF
J: TRBJ1-2; size: many; D: TRBD1; V: TRBV20-1; DNA: TGCAGTGCTAGAGAGGACAGGGGGATTGTCTACACCTTC; CDR3: CSAREDRGIVYTF
J: TRBJ2-7; size: many; D: TRBD1; V: TRBV5-1; DNA: TGCGCCAGCACCCGGACAGGGGGACCCTACGAGCAGTACTTC; CDR3: CASTRTGGPYEQYF
J: TRBJ2-2; size: many; D: NA; V: TRBV7-2; DNA: TGTGCCAGCAGCCCAGCAACCGGGGAGCTGTTTTTT; CDR3: CASSPATGELFF
J: TRBJ2-5; size: many; D: NA; V: TRBV7-2; DNA: TGTGCCAGCAGCTTAGGATGGGTATCCGATGAGTACTTC; CDR3: CASSLGWVSDEYF
J: TRBJ1-2; size: many; D: NA; V: TRBV11-2; DNA: TGTGCCAGCAGCTTAGATGACACCGACTATGGCTACACCTTC; CDR3: CASSLDDTDYGYTF
J: TRBJ1-6; size: many; D: TRBD1; V: TRBV10-3; DNA: TGTGCCATCAGTGAATTCGACAGGGGGCGTCCCGCACCCCTCCACTTT; CDR3: CAISEFDRGRPAPLHF
J: TRBJ2-7; size: NA; D: NA; V: TRBV6-1; DNA: TGTGCCAGCAGTTTTGGCATGAGCTCCTACGAGCAGTACTTC; CDR3: CASSFGMSSYEQYF
J: TRBJ2-7; size: many; D: NA; V: TRBV12-3/TRBV12-4; DNA: TGTGCCAGCAGCATGGGTCCCGCCTACGAGCAGTACTTC; CDR3: CASSMGPAYEQYF
J: TRBJ1-2; size: many; D: TRBD1; V: TRBV5-1; DNA: TGCGCCAGCAGCTCGCCACAGGGGAATGGCTACACCTTC; CDR3: CASSSPQGNGYTF
J: TRBJ2-2; size: few; D: TRBD1; V: TRBV5-5; DNA: TGTGCCAGCAGCTTGGGCGTGGGACAGGACAACACCGGGGAGCTGTTTTTT; CDR3: CASSLGVGQDNTGELFF
J: TRBJ2-7; size: few; D: TRBD2; V: TRBV2; DNA: TGTGCCAGCAGTGTTTTAGCGGGTGAAGACGAGCAGTACTTC; CDR3: CASSVLAGEDEQYF
J: TRBJ1-1; size: NA; D: NA; V: TRBV14; DNA: TGTGCCAGCAGCCCCCCCCCGGGGGGCTCAACTGAAGCTTTCTTT; CDR3: CASSPPPGGSTEAFF
J: TRBJ1-2; size: many; D: NA; V: TRBV12-3/TRBV12-4; DNA: TGTGCCAGCAGCCGCGGGGCTGGGGAAGGCTACACCTTC; CDR3: CASSRGAGEGYTF
J: TRBJ1-6; size: many; D: TRBD1; V: TRBV2; DNA: TGTGCCAGCAGTGGACAGGGGTTTGATTCACCCCTCCACTTT; CDR3: CASSGQGFDSPLHF
J: TRBJ2-7; size: few; D: NA; V: TRBV7-3; DNA: TGTGCCAGCAGCTCGGCTGGCCAGGGGATGGGCTACGAGCAGTACTTC; CDR3: CASSSAGQGMGYEQYF
J: TRBJ1-1; size: NA; D: NA; V: TRBV7-8; DNA: TGTGCCAGCAGCTTGGTGGGGACATCGAACACTGAAGCTTTCTTT; CDR3: CASSLVGTSNTEAFF
J: TRBJ1-2; size: many; D: NA; V: TRBV25-1; DNA: TGTGCCAGCAGTGAAGCGACCCGGGGCTACACCTTC; CDR3: CASSEATRGYTF
J: TRBJ2-7; size: many; D: NA; V: TRBV11-2; DNA: TGTGCCAGCAGCTTATGGGGGAATACCTACGAGCAGTACTTC; CDR3: CASSLWGNTYEQYF
J: TRBJ1-4; size: many; D: NA; V: TRBV7-9; DNA: TGTGCCAGCAGCTTAGTCGGAGGGGGAAATGAAAAACTGTTTTTT; CDR3: CASSLVGGGNEKLFF
J: TRBJ1-2; size: NA; D: NA; V: TRBV11-3; DNA: TGTGCGCCGGTAAACCGGGCAGAACCTAACTATGGCTACACCTTC; CDR3: CAPVNRAEPNYGYTF
J: TRBJ1-2; size: NA; D: TRBD1; V: TRBV4-1; DNA: TGCGCCAGCAGCCAAAAGACAGGGGTTCGATATGGCTACACCTTC; CDR3: CASSQKTGVRYGYTF
J: TRBJ2-6; size: few; D: TRBD2; V: TRBV6-1; DNA: TGTGCCAGCAGTTACCTAGCGGGAGGGGCCAACGTCCTGACTTTC; CDR3: CASSYLAGGANVLTF
J: TRBJ1-1; size: many; D: TRBD1; V: TRBV2; DNA: TGTGCCAGCAGGGAAAATACAGGGGGGCAGACTGAAGCTTTCTTT; CDR3: CASRENTGGQTEAFF
J: TRBJ2-7; size: many; D: TRBD1; V: TRBV12-3/TRBV12-4; DNA: TGTGCCAGCAGTCGGACAGGGGTTGGCGAGCAGTACTTC; CDR3: CASSRTGVGEQYF
J: TRBJ2-2; size: many; D: NA; V: TRBV24-1; DNA: TGTGCCACCAGTCAGGGCCCCCGGGAGCTGTTTTTT; CDR3: CATSQGPRELFF